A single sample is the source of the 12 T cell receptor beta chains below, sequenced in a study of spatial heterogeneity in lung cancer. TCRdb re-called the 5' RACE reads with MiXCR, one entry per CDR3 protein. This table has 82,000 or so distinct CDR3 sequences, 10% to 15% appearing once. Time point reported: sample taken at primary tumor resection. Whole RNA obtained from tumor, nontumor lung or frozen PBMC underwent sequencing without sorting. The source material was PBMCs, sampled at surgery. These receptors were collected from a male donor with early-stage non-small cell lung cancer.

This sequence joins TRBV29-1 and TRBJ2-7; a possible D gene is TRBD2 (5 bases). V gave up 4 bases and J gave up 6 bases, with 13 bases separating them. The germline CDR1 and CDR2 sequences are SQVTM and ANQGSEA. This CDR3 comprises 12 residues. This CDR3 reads CSVGDGDGEQYF. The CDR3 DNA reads TGCAGCGTTGGTGACGGGGATGGCGAGCAGTACTTC.

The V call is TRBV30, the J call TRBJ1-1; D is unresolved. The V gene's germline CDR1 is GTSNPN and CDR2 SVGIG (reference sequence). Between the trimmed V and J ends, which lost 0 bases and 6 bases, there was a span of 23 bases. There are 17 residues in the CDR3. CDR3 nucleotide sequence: TGTGCCTGGAGTGTGGGTCTGTTGGGCGGAGCCGTCCCTGAAGCTTTCTTT. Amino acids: CAWSVGLLGGAVPEAFF.

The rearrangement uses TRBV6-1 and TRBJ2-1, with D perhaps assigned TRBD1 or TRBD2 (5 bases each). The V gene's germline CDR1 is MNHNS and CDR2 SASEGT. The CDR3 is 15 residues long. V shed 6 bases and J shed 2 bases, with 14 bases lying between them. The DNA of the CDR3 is TGTGCCAGCAGGGCCGGGGCCCCTGCCTACAATGAGCAGTTCTTC. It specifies CASRAGAPAYNEQFF.

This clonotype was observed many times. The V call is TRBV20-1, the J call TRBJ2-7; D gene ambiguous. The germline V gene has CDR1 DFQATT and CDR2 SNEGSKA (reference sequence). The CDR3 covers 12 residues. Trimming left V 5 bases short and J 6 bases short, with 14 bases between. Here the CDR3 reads CSAEGLGVEQYF. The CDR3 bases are TGCAGTGCTGAAGGGCTGGGTGTCGAGCAGTACTTC.

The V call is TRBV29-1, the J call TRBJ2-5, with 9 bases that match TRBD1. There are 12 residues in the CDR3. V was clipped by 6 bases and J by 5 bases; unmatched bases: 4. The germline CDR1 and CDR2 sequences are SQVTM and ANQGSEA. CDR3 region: CSVTGGMETQYF. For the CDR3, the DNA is TGCAGCGTCACAGGGGGCATGGAGACCCAGTACTTC.

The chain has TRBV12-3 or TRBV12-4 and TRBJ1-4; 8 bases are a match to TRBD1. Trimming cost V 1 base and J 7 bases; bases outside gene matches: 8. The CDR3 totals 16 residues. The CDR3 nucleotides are TGTGCCAGCAGTTTAGTTCCAGGGGGCAAAGGTGAAAAACTGTTTTTT. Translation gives CASSLVPGGKGEKLFF.

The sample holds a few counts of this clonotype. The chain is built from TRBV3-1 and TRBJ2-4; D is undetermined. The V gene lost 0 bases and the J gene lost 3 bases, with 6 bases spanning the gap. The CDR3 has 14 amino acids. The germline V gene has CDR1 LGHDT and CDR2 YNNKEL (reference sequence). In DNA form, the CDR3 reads TGTGCCAGCAGCCAAGAGAGCGTCAAAAACATTCAGTACTTC. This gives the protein CASSQESVKNIQYF.

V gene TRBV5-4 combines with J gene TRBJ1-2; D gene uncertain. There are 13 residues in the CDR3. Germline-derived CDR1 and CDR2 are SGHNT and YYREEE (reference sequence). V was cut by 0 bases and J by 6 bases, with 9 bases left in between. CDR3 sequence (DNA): TGTGCCAGCAGCTTGGGGCAACGGGATGGCTACACCTTC. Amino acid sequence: CASSLGQRDGYTF.

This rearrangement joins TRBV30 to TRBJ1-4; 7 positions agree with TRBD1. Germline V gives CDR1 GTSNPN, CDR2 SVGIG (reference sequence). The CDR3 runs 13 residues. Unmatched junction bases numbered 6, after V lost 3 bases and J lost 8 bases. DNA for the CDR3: TGTGCCTGGAGAGGGGGCTTCCGAGAAAAACTGTTTTTT. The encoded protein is CAWRGGFREKLFF.

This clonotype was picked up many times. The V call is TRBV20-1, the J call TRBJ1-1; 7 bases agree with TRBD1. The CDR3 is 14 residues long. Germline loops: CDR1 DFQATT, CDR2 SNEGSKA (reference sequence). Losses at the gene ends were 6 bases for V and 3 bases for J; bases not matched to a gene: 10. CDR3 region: CSAQVEGADTEAFF. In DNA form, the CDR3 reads TGCAGTGCACAAGTCGAGGGGGCTGACACTGAAGCTTTCTTT.

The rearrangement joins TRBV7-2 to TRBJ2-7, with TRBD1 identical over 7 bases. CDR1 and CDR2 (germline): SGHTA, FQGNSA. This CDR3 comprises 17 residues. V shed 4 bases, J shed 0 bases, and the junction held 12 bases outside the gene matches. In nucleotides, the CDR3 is TGTGCCAGCAGCTATAAAGGGGGCTTCAGGAGCTCCTACGAGCAGTACTTC. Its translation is CASSYKGGFRSSYEQYF.

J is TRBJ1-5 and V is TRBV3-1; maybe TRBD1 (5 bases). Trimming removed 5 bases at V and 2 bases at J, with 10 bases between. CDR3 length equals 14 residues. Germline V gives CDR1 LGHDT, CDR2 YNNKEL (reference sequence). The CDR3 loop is CASSSAGGNQPQHF. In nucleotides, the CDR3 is TGTGCCAGCAGCTCAGCGGGGGGCAATCAGCCCCAGCATTTT.